The 31 T cell receptor beta chains in this list originate from one sample, sequenced in a study of T cells in Graves' hyperthyroidism and ophthalmopathy. What was amplified from RNA transcripts were TCR beta CDR3 regions. The HTBI primer set drove a first-round RT-PCR of the TCR CDR3. From the multiplex PCR reads, TCRdb called clonotypes with MiXCR, one entry per CDR3 protein. The sample lists roughly 750,000 distinct CDR3 sequences, over 15% seen once, with around 7.7% in the top ten. The sequencing input was blood. The receptor set was obtained from a young man with Graves' hyperthyroidism.

The chain joins TRBV10-3 to TRBJ2-2; D is ambiguous. Germline-derived CDR1 and CDR2 are ENHRY and SYGVKD. The CDR3 extends over 12 amino acids. Trimming pared 5 bases from V and 3 bases from J, leaving 4 bases between. Here the CDR3 DNA reads TGTGCCATCAGTCTGGACACCGGGGAGCTGTTTTTT. Amino acid sequence: CAISLDTGELFF.

There are a few counts of this clonotype. DNA for the CDR3: TGTGCCAGCAGGGGACAGGGGGCTGGGGCCAACGTCCTGACTTTC. Its translation is CASRGQGAGANVLTF. This chain links TRBV28 with TRBJ2-6; 11 bases match TRBD1. The CDR3 runs to 15 residues. Germline loops: CDR1 MDHEN, CDR2 SYDVKM. Trimming at V came to 6 bases and at J to 2 bases, leaving 0 bases not matched to a gene.

This clonotype was found many times. The chain has TRBV28 and TRBJ2-7; 10 bases match TRBD1. The V segment lost 4 bases and the J segment 4 bases; nucleotides outside the gene matches: 4. CDR1 is MDHEN and CDR2 is SYDVKM in the germline V gene. The CDR3 is 14 amino acids. The CDR3 loop is CASSSGTGVYEQYF. In DNA form, the CDR3 reads TGTGCCAGCAGTTCTGGGACAGGGGTTTACGAGCAGTACTTC.

This clonotype was seen ten or more times. This chain joins TRBV7-9 and TRBJ1-1; a possible D gene is TRBD1 (5 bases). This CDR3 has 14 residues. The germline CDR1 and CDR2 sequences are SEHNR and FQNEAQ (reference sequence). V was trimmed by 1 base and J by 5 bases, leaving 11 bases between them. The CDR3: CASSLEVGGTEAFF. The CDR3 bases are TGTGCCAGCAGCTTAGAAGTGGGGGGGACTGAAGCTTTCTTT.

This clonotype was seen a few times. The V gene is TRBV20-1, the J gene TRBJ1-2; D is unresolved. Germline CDR1 DFQATT, CDR2 SNEGSKA (reference sequence). The length of the CDR3 is 12 residues. Trimming removed 3 bases from V and 0 bases from J, with 5 bases in between. The DNA of the CDR3 is TGCAGTGCTAGGTTGCCTAACTATGGCTACACCTTC. Translation: CSARLPNYGYTF.

The rearrangement links TRBV5-4 to TRBJ2-6; 9 bases are a match to TRBD2. Germline V lookup: CDR1 SGHNT, CDR2 YYREEE (reference sequence). The junction had 4 bases not matched to a gene; V was cut back by 3 bases and J by 6 bases. This CDR3 contains 15 residues. DNA for the CDR3: TGTGCCAGCAGCTCCCCGGGACTAGCGGCCAACGTCCTGACTTTC. Translation: CASSSPGLAANVLTF. Complete variable domain (other parts from reference TRBV5-4 and TRBJ2-6): ETGVTQSPTHLIKTRGQQVTLRCSSQSGHNTVSWYQQALGQGPQFIFQYYREEENGRGNFPPRFSGLQFPNYSSELNVNALELDDSALYLCASSSPGLAANVLTFGAGSRLTVL.

The chain employs TRBV7-9 and TRBJ2-2; D is unresolved. Per the germline V gene, CDR1 is SEHNR and CDR2 is FQNEAQ (reference sequence). V lost 6 bases to trimming and J lost 6 bases, with 11 bases between them. The CDR3 has 13 residues. The chain's CDR3 is CASRKGMAGELFF. CDR3 in DNA: TGTGCCAGCAGGAAGGGTATGGCCGGGGAGCTGTTTTTT.

V gene TRBV27 combines with J gene TRBJ2-7, with 9 bases identical to TRBD2. CDR1 is MNHEY, CDR2 SMNVEV, per germline (reference sequence). The junction had 16 bases not matched to a gene; V was cut back by 2 bases and J by 5 bases. The length of the CDR3 is 18 residues. The CDR3: CASSLLTVQAGGPHEQYF. The DNA for the CDR3 is TGTGCCAGCAGTTTACTCACGGTCCAGGCGGGAGGGCCCCACGAGCAGTACTTC.

A remark on this clonotype: A much larger clone differs by one base, so this may be a read error. The chain uses TRBV11-2 and TRBJ2-5, with 8 nucleotides matching TRBD2. The CDR3 consists of 19 residues. Germline CDR1 reads SGHAT; CDR2 reads FQNNGV. DNA of the CDR3: TGTGTCAGCAGCGGGGGTGTCGGGGGTTGGGTCCGACAAGGGGAGACCCAGTACTTC. Protein product: CVSSGGVGGWVRQGETQYF.

This clonotype was counted at least ten times. This sequence joins TRBV28 and TRBJ2-7; D ambiguous. The CDR3 sequence is 11 residues long. Trimming removed 8 bases from V and 3 bases from J, with 8 bases in between. The germline gives CDR1 MDHEN, CDR2 SYDVKM. CDR3 residues: CASCDFYEQYF. The CDR3 DNA is TGTGCCAGCTGCGATTTCTACGAGCAGTACTTC. Filled out from reference TRBV28 and TRBJ2-7, the complete variable domain reads DVKVTQSSRYLVKRTGEKVFLECVQDMDHENMFWYRQDPGLGLRLIYFSYDVKMKEKGDIPEGYSVSREKKERFSLILESASTNQTSMYLCASCDFYEQYFGPGTRLTVT.

This clonotype was observed many times. V usage is TRBV7-3 and J usage is TRBJ2-1, with 15 bases lining up with TRBD2. Trimming cost V 4 bases and J 9 bases; bases outside gene matches: 1. CDR1 SGHTA and CDR2 FQGTGA come from the germline V gene. This CDR3 comprises 14 residues. CDR3 bases: TGTGCCAGCAGCTCGGGACTAGCGGGAGGTGAGCAGTTCTTC. Encoded protein: CASSSGLAGGEQFF. The whole variable domain, filled in from reference TRBV7-3 and TRBJ2-1, reads GAGVSQTPSNKVTEKGKYVELRCDPISGHTALYWYRQSLGQGPEFLIYFQGTGAADDSGLPNDRFFAVRPEGSVSTLKIQRTERGDSAVYLCASSSGLAGGEQFFGPGTRLTVL.

This chain joins TRBV11-1 and TRBJ2-1, with 8 bases fitting TRBD2. V lost 1 base to trimming and J lost 4 bases; unmatched junction nucleotides: 6. The CDR3 contains 16 residues. CDR1 SGHAT and CDR2 FQDESV come from the germline V gene (reference sequence). This CDR3 is CASSLEYSGSYNEQFF. The DNA of the CDR3 is TGTGCCAGCAGCTTAGAGTACAGCGGGAGTTACAATGAGCAGTTCTTC.

This rearrangement joins TRBV7-2 to TRBJ2-7, with 8 bases aligning to TRBD1. Germline CDR1 SGHTA, CDR2 FQGNSA. The CDR3 runs 13 residues. The V and J ends lost 6 bases and 5 bases, in that order; junction bases with no gene match: 6. In DNA, the CDR3 is TGTGCCAGCAGGGACAGGGAGCACCACGAGCAGTACTTC. Amino acids: CASRDREHHEQYF.

This clonotype was seen more than once but under ten times. A much larger clone differs by one base, so this may be a read error. V is TRBV7-9 and J is TRBJ2-1; tentatively, D is TRBD1 or TRBD2 (5 bases each). Trimming left V 5 bases short and J 8 bases short, with 10 bases between. The CDR3 is 12 amino acids. Germline lookup yields CDR1 SEHNR and CDR2 FQNEAQ (reference sequence). CDR3 bases: TGTGCCAGCAGCCCGGGACCCGATGAGCAGTTCTTC. It is translated as CASSPGPDEQFF.

This clonotype was picked up many times. This chain uses TRBV12-3 or TRBV12-4 with TRBJ1-1, with 7 bases lining up with TRBD1. The CDR3 extends over 14 amino acids. Trimming at V came to 5 bases and at J to 4 bases, leaving 7 bases not matched to a gene. CDR3 loop: CASSPRQGGTEAFF. CDR3 nucleotide sequence: TGTGCCAGCAGTCCTCGACAGGGAGGCACTGAAGCTTTCTTT.

This clonotype was found a few times. V is TRBV30 and J is TRBJ2-5, with 10 bases that match TRBD2. J gave up 0 bases and V 0 bases, and 4 bases lay outside the gene matches. Germline lookup yields CDR1 GTSNPN and CDR2 SVGIG (reference sequence). CDR3 length: 16 residues. As DNA, the CDR3 is TGTGCCTGGAGTGTAGTCGGACTAGCGGACCAAGAGACCCAGTACTTC. Encoded protein: CAWSVVGLADQETQYF.

This clonotype turned up a few times. This chain uses TRBV24-1 with TRBJ2-6; 9 nucleotides match TRBD1. Trimming took 0 bases from V and 2 from J; bases not matched to a gene: 10. Germline CDR1 KGHDR, CDR2 SFDVKD. This CDR3 comprises 20 residues. The CDR3 sequence: CATSDLPGDREGAGANVLTF. CDR3 nucleotide sequence: TGTGCCACCAGTGATTTGCCGGGGGACAGGGAAGGGGCTGGGGCCAACGTCCTGACTTTC.

This clonotype was seen ten or more times. The CDR3 here is CSARDRRRGVNEQFF. The DNA for the CDR3 is TGCAGTGCTAGAGATAGGAGGCGGGGCGTCAATGAGCAGTTCTTC. The chain combines TRBV20-1 with TRBJ2-1, with D perhaps matching TRBD2 (6 bases). The CDR3 contains 15 residues. Germline assignment: CDR1 DFQATT and CDR2 SNEGSKA (reference sequence). V lost 0 bases and J 6 bases, leaving 15 bases between the germline ends.

This clonotype was counted many times. The V and J genes are TRBV7-2 and TRBJ2-3, with 8 bases lining up with TRBD2. The germline V gene has CDR1 SGHTA and CDR2 FQGNSA. V was pared by 0 bases and J by 1 base, with 6 bases of the junction left unmatched. The CDR3 runs 17 residues. The CDR3 loop is CASSLAIAGRGTDTQYF. The CDR3 DNA follows: TGTGCCAGCAGCTTAGCGATAGCGGGAAGGGGCACAGATACGCAGTATTTT.

This clonotype was detected only a few times. The genes are TRBV4-1 and TRBJ1-1; D might be TRBD1 (5 bases). V was clipped by 3 bases and J by 3 bases, with 17 bases between them. The CDR3 covers 16 residues. CDR1 and CDR2 from the germline V gene are MGHRA and YSYEKL. The CDR3 DNA is TGCGCCAGCAGCCATACCCAGGGTTTGTATGACACTGAAGCTTTCTTT. Protein product: CASSHTQGLYDTEAFF.

Only one count was recorded for this clonotype. This sequence joins TRBV19 and TRBJ1-1, with 7 bases that match TRBD1. Germline loops: CDR1 LNHDA, CDR2 SQIVND (reference sequence). The CDR3 consists of 13 residues. With 5 bases clipped from V and 4 bases from J, the junction kept 4 bases outside the gene matches. The CDR3 loop is CASSEDRRTEAFF. CDR3 nucleotides: TGTGCCAGTAGTGAGGACAGGCGCACTGAAGCTTTCTTT.

This clonotype showed up just a few times. The V call is TRBV2, the J call TRBJ2-7; possibly TRBD2 for D (6 bases). Trimming took 4 bases from V and 4 from J, leaving 14 bases between them. CDR3 length: 14 residues. CDR1 SNHLY and CDR2 FYNNEI come from the germline V gene. As DNA, the CDR3 is TGTGCCAGCAGTGTGGGGCTAGCGCTATACGAGCAGTACTTC. Translation gives CASSVGLALYEQYF.

This clonotype was counted only a few times. The rearrangement joins TRBV20-1 to TRBJ2-3, with TRBD2 matching 10 bases. V lost 1 base to trimming and J lost 4 bases; unmatched junction nucleotides: 5. Germline V CDR1 and CDR2: DFQATT, SNEGSKA (reference sequence). This CDR3 spans 15 amino acids. CDR3 in amino acids: CSARVSGRTSDTQYF. As DNA, the CDR3 is TGCAGTGCTAGAGTTAGCGGGAGGACATCAGATACGCAGTATTTT.

This clonotype was seen at least ten times. The chain carries TRBV11-3 and TRBJ2-1, with a tentative D call TRBD2 (6 bases). This CDR3 region has 15 residues. The V and J ends lost 5 bases and 7 bases respectively, with 18 bases between them. Germline-derived CDR1 and CDR2 are SGHNT and YENEEA. The CDR3 protein is CASSPAGTGVNEQFF. The CDR3 DNA is TGTGCCAGCAGCCCTGCCGGGACTGGGGTTAATGAGCAGTTCTTC.

Details on this clonotype: A read error is possible here, since a much larger clone lies one base away. V gene TRBV6-1 combines with J gene TRBJ2-7; TRBD1 matches at 7 bases. Germline trimming cut 6 bases from V and 5 bases from J; bases unmatched to any gene: 7. Germline V lookup: CDR1 MNHNS, CDR2 SASEGT. CDR3 size: 13 residues. In nucleotides, the CDR3 is TGTGCCAGCAGCTTGACAGGGTACCACGAGCAGTACTTC. Translation: CASSLTGYHEQYF.

The chain employs TRBV6-9 and TRBJ1-1; TRBD1 is a possible D gene (5 bases). Germline V gives CDR1 MNHGY, CDR2 SVAAGI. The V and J ends lost 2 bases and 3 bases respectively, with 13 bases between them. The CDR3 spans 15 residues. The DNA for the CDR3 is TGTGCCAGCAGTTATATATCCAGAGGGGACACTGAAGCTTTCTTT. This sequence encodes CASSYISRGDTEAFF.

The rearrangement joins TRBV20-1 to TRBJ1-1, with no clear D. Germline values: CDR1 DFQATT, CDR2 SNEGSKA (reference sequence). This CDR3 comprises 11 residues. The ends were cut back, 5 bases at V and 2 bases at J, with 6 bases in the middle. CDR3 loop: CSARSNTEAFF. For the CDR3, the DNA is TGCAGTGCTCGGTCTAACACTGAAGCTTTCTTT.

This chain links TRBV20-1 with TRBJ2-1; D perhaps matches TRBD1 (5 bases). Looked up from germline, CDR1 is DFQATT and CDR2 is SNEGSKA (reference sequence). The CDR3 consists of 16 residues. V was pared by 5 bases and J by 0 bases, with 17 bases between. CDR3 DNA: TGCAGTGCTCTCCTTCCCGACAGCAGCTCCTACAATGAGCAGTTCTTC. This encodes CSALLPDSSSYNEQFF.

Ten or more counts support this clonotype. J is TRBJ1-1 and V is TRBV12-3 or TRBV12-4; 8 nucleotides agree with TRBD1. This CDR3 spans 14 amino acids. J gave up 6 bases and V 5 bases, and 8 bases lay outside the gene matches. CDR3 sequence (DNA): TGTGCCAGCAGTGCCTGGACAGGGCTAGCTGAAGCTTTCTTT. Its translation is CASSAWTGLAEAFF.

DNA for the CDR3: TGTGCCAGCAGCGCACAGAGCGGGAGGGCCCTCACAGATACGCAGTATTTT. Amino acids: CASSAQSGRALTDTQYF. This chain links TRBV9 with TRBJ2-3; 10 bases align to TRBD2. Germline loops: CDR1 SGDLS, CDR2 YYNGEE. J was trimmed by 2 bases and V by 3 bases; bases with no gene match: 9. The length of the CDR3 is 17 residues. The full variable domain, rest sourced from reference TRBV9 and TRBJ2-3, is DSGVTQTPKHLITATGQRVTLRCSPRSGDLSVYWYQQSLDQGLQFLIQYYNGEERAKGNILERFSAQQFPDLHSELNLSSLELGDSALYFCASSAQSGRALTDTQYFGPGTRLTVL.

This clonotype has at least ten counts. This chain joins TRBV6-1 and TRBJ1-2; 7 positions match TRBD1. Germline V gives CDR1 MNHNS, CDR2 SASEGT. Trimming at V came to 10 bases and at J to 1 base, leaving 6 bases not matched to a gene. The CDR3 loop spans 13 amino acids. The CDR3 sequence: CATLGQFNYGYTF. CDR3 sequence (DNA): TGTGCCACCCTGGGACAGTTTAACTATGGCTACACCTTC.